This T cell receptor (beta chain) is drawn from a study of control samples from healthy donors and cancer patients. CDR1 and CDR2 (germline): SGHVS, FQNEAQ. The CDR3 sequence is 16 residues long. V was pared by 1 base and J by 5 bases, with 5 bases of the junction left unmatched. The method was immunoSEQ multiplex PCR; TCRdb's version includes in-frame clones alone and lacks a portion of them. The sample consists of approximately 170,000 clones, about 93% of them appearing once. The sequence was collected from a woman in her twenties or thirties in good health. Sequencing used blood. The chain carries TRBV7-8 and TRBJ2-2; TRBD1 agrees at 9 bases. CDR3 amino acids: CASSLDRGPRTGELFF. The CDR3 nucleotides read TGTGCCAGCAGCTTAGACAGGGGGCCGAGGACCGGGGAGCTGTTTTTT.